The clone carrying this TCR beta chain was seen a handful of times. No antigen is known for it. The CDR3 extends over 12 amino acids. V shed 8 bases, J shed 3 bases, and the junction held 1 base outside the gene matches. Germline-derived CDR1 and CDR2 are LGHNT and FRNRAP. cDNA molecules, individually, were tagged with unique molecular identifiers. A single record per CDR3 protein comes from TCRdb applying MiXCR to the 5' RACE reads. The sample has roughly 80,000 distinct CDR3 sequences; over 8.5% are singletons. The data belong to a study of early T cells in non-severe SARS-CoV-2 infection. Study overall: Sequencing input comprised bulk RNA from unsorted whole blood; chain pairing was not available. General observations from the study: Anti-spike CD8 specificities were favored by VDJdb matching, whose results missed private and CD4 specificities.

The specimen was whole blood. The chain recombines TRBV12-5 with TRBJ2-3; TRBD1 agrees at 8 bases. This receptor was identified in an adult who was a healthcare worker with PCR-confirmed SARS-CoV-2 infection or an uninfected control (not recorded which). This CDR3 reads CASQGATDTQYF. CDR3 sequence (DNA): TGTGCTAGTCAGGGGGCTACAGATACGCAGTATTTT.